Below, 26 T cell receptor beta chains from the same sample are listed, as sequenced in a study of shared clonotypes between healthy human individuals. Some clones are missing from TCRdb's copy, which holds only in-frame ones; the method was immunoSEQ multiplex PCR. This sample has about 530,000 clones, with almost 80% found just once. Sequencing used PBMCs. The receptor source for this set is a woman between 40 and 50 years old in good health. Some clones in this sample may be carry-over from other donors' samples.

V and J are TRBV28 and TRBJ2-7, with TRBD1 as a possible D gene (6 bases). V was trimmed by 5 bases and J by 5 bases, leaving 13 bases between them. Looked up from germline, CDR1 is MDHEN and CDR2 is SYDVKM. There are 13 residues in the CDR3. CDR3 sequence: CASSNRVLDEQYF. DNA of the CDR3: TGTGCCAGCAGTAACAGGGTTTTGGACGAGCAGTACTTC.

This clone was seen once. The chain employs TRBV18 and TRBJ2-1; 7 bases line up with TRBD1. The CDR3 sequence is 15 residues long. V trimming: 3 bases; J trimming: 3 bases; junction bases outside the gene matches: 5. The germline V gene encodes CDR1 KGHSH and CDR2 LQKENI. Written as DNA, the CDR3 is TGTGCCAGCTCACCGGCCAGGGGGATCTACAATGAGCAGTTCTTC. Amino acids: CASSPARGIYNEQFF.

The gene calls are TRBV2 and TRBJ1-2; unclear D gene. The CDR3 is made up of 14 amino acids. Germline CDR1 reads SNHLY; CDR2 reads FYNNEI. V was clipped by 5 bases and J by 7 bases, with 17 bases between them. In nucleotides, the CDR3 is TGTGCCAGCAGTTGGCAGGAGGGCCCGCGTGGCTACACCTTC. The encoded protein is CASSWQEGPRGYTF. The full variable domain, rest sourced from reference TRBV2 and TRBJ1-2, is EPEVTQTPSHQVTQMGQEVILRCVPISNHLYFYWYRQILGQKVEFLVSFYNNEISEKSEIFDDQFSVERPDGSNFTLKIRSTKLEDSAMYFCASSWQEGPRGYTFGSGTRLTVV.

This chain connects TRBV6-1 to TRBJ1-6, with 7 bases lining up with TRBD1. V was clipped by 4 bases and J by 8 bases; unmatched bases: 2. Germline CDR1 reads MNHNS; CDR2 reads SASEGT. The CDR3 spans 13 residues. CDR3 bases: TGTGCCAGCAGTGGGGACAGAGATTCACCCCTCCACTTT. Its protein is CASSGDRDSPLHF.

The chain uses TRBV7-9 and TRBJ1-3, with unresolved D. Germline V gene sequence: CDR1 SEHNR, CDR2 FQNEAQ (reference sequence). The CDR3 runs 13 residues. The V end lost 2 bases, the J end lost 0 bases, and 2 bases lay between the germline ends. The CDR3 region is CASSLYSGNTIYF. The CDR3 DNA reads as TGTGCCAGCAGCTTATACTCTGGAAACACCATATATTTT.

The genes are TRBV2 and TRBJ1-4; unclear D gene. V lost 2 bases to trimming and J lost 2 bases, with 9 bases between them. The CDR3 extends over 15 amino acids. Germline-derived CDR1 and CDR2 are SNHLY and FYNNEI. CDR3 DNA: TGTGCCAGCAGTGAATTGGGTGGGACTAATGAAAAACTGTTTTTT. It encodes CASSELGGTNEKLFF.

In this sample, this clone turned up many times. V gene TRBV28 combines with J gene TRBJ2-7, with 7 bases that match TRBD1. Losses at the gene ends were 5 bases for V and 2 bases for J; bases not matched to a gene: 12. Germline values: CDR1 MDHEN, CDR2 SYDVKM. The CDR3 covers 16 residues. The CDR3 sequence is CASSAILDRVPYEQYF. In DNA, the CDR3 is TGTGCCAGCAGTGCTATACTCGACAGGGTTCCCTACGAGCAGTACTTC.

The chain couples TRBV7-3 to TRBJ1-1, with D maybe TRBD1 (5 bases). Per the germline V gene, CDR1 is SGHTA and CDR2 is FQGTGA. CDR3 length: 13 residues. Trimming shortened V by 5 bases and J by 4 bases, and 11 bases separated the two germline ends. The DNA of the CDR3 is TGTGCCAGCAGCGAGACGGGGGGCACTGAAGCTTTCTTT. Protein: CASSETGGTEAFF.

The gene calls are TRBV19 and TRBJ1-1, with a possible D match to TRBD1 (6 bases). Germline CDR1 reads LNHDA; CDR2 reads SQIVND (reference sequence). The CDR3 is 16 amino acids. V was trimmed by 2 bases and J by 8 bases, leaving 21 bases between them. CDR3 residues: CASSINTGNYPREAFF. The CDR3 bases are TGTGCCAGTAGTATAAATACAGGGAACTACCCTAGAGAAGCTTTCTTT.

The sample holds a few counts of this clone. V gene TRBV5-1 combines with J gene TRBJ2-1; D is ambiguous. V was cut by 5 bases and J by 4 bases, with 10 bases left in between. CDR3 size: 13 residues. Germline V gene lookup returns CDR1 SGHRS and CDR2 YFSETQ. The CDR3 reads CASRPDGYNEQFF. The DNA of the CDR3 is TGCGCCAGCAGACCCGACGGGTACAATGAGCAGTTCTTC.

In regard to this clone: Since a far larger clone is one base different, this is likely a read error. The chain has TRBV7-9 and TRBJ2-2; either TRBD1 or TRBD2 may fit D (7 bases each). Germline CDR1 SEHNR, CDR2 FQNEAQ (reference sequence). Trimming cost V 5 bases and J 6 bases, with 16 bases left between them. The CDR3 is made up of 15 amino acids. The CDR3 loop is CASSPRGGGAGELFF. CDR3 sequence (DNA): TGTGCCAGCAGCCCCAGGGGGGGCGGCGCCGGGGAGCTGTTTTTT.

This clone has a handful of counts. The chain employs TRBV6-5 and TRBJ2-4; D may match TRBD1 or TRBD2 (6 bases each). CDR3 length equals 14 residues. CDR1 and CDR2 from the germline V gene are MNHEY and SVGAGI. Trimming cost V 10 bases and J 0 bases, with 13 bases left between them. For the CDR3, the DNA is TGTGCCACTTCGGAGGGGGTAGCCAAAAACATTCAGTACTTC. Residues: CATSEGVAKNIQYF.

As concerns this clone: This specimen includes other DNA sequences encoding the same CDR3. The chain employs TRBV28 and TRBJ2-3, with TRBD2 matching 9 bases. Germline V gives CDR1 MDHEN, CDR2 SYDVKM. The ends lost 2 bases at V and 1 base at J; junction bases unmatched: 1. The CDR3 is 15 amino acids. CDR3 amino acids: CASSLRLAGTDTQYF. In nucleotides, the CDR3 is TGTGCCAGCAGTTTAAGACTAGCGGGCACAGATACGCAGTATTTT.

Regarding this clone: This CDR3 is missing its conserved last phenylalanine or tryptophan, likely due to a read error. No DNA is shown, since the ends of the CDR3 on it are uncertain; the CDR3 is the one TCRdb lists. This chain uses TRBV10-1 with TRBJ2-7; the listed D gene, TRBD1, was not tested against the DNA. Counting both end residues, the CDR3 totals 9 amino acids. Germline assignment: CDR1 WNHNN and CDR2 SYGVQD (reference sequence). The CDR3: CATSLTGEG.

In the case of this clone: Other nucleotide sequences from this sample produce the same CDR3. This sequence joins TRBV29-1 and TRBJ2-5; possible D gene TRBD1, 6 bases. This CDR3 region has 12 residues. Germline V lookup: CDR1 SQVTM, CDR2 ANQGSEA. V was pared by 3 bases and J by 2 bases, with 7 bases between. In DNA, the CDR3 is TGCAGCGTTGACCAGGGGCAAGAGACCCAGTACTTC. It specifies CSVDQGQETQYF.

The chain couples TRBV7-3 to TRBJ2-2; D unclear. The CDR3 has 13 residues. The V end was cut by 5 bases, the J end by 4 bases, with 8 bases between. Germline CDR1 and CDR2: SGHTA and FQGTGA. The CDR3 DNA reads as TGTGCCAGCAGCCCCTCTTCCACCGGGGAGCTGTTTTTT. Translating gives CASSPSSTGELFF.

The CDR3 nucleotides read TGCAGCGTTGTCGGTAGCGGGAGTTCCTACGAGCAGTACTTC. Translation gives CSVVGSGSSYEQYF. The V gene is TRBV29-1, the J gene TRBJ2-7, with TRBD2 matching over 9 bases. V lost 4 bases, J lost 1 base, and 5 bases stayed unmatched. CDR1 and CDR2 from the germline V gene are SQVTM and ANQGSEA. The CDR3 contains 14 residues.

This chain joins TRBV18 and TRBJ2-7, with 9 bases identical to TRBD1. This CDR3 contains 15 residues. Per germline, CDR1 KGHSH and CDR2 LQKENI. The V gene end was trimmed by 3 bases and the J gene end by 6 bases; junction bases not matched to a gene: 9. CDR3 bases: TGTGCCAGCTCACCCCCCGGGACAGGGTATTCCGAGCAGTACTTC. Protein product: CASSPPGTGYSEQYF. The full variable domain, rest sourced from reference TRBV18 and TRBJ2-7, is NAGVMQNPRHLVRRRGQEARLRCSPMKGHSHVYWYRQLPEEGLKFMVYLQKENIIDESGMPKERFSAEFPKEGPSILRIQQVVRGDSAAYFCASSPPGTGYSEQYFGPGTRLTVT.

The chain couples TRBV5-5 to TRBJ1-5, with D maybe TRBD1 (6 bases). The CDR3 consists of 19 residues. V was cut by 4 bases and J by 0 bases, with 23 bases left in between. Germline lookup yields CDR1 SGHKS and CDR2 YYEKEE (reference sequence). This CDR3 is CASSPNSLNRDYSNQPQHF. The CDR3 DNA is TGTGCCAGCAGCCCAAATTCCCTAAACAGGGATTATAGCAATCAGCCCCAGCATTTT.

The chain uses TRBV7-2 and TRBJ1-4; possible D gene TRBD1, 5 bases. In germline, CDR1 is SGHTA, CDR2 FQGNSA. V was pared by 3 bases and J by 8 bases, with 19 bases between. The CDR3 is 16 amino acids. The CDR3 loop is CASSFRPGHRGEKLFF. CDR3 nucleotide sequence: TGTGCCAGCAGCTTTCGCCCAGGGCACAGAGGGGAAAAACTGTTTTTT.

The chain links TRBV19 to TRBJ2-7, with TRBD2 matching 7 bases. V shed 1 base and J 2 bases; nucleotides not matched to a gene: 5. Germline CDR1 LNHDA, CDR2 SQIVND (reference sequence). The CDR3 covers 15 residues. CDR3 region: CASSIGSLAAYEQYF. DNA of the CDR3: TGTGCCAGTAGTATAGGTTCCCTAGCGGCCTACGAGCAGTACTTC.

The CDR3 sequence: CASSLYPRDYTGELFF. The CDR3 bases are TGTGCCAGCAGTTTATACCCCCGGGACTACACCGGGGAGCTGTTTTTT. This chain uses TRBV27 with TRBJ2-2, with a possible D match to TRBD2 (6 bases). Germline V gene data show CDR1 as MNHEY and CDR2 as SMNVEV (reference sequence). There are 16 residues in the CDR3. Trimming took off 1 base at V and 3 bases at J, with 12 bases between the two ends.

This clone was observed a single time. V is TRBV6-5 and J is TRBJ2-6; D might be TRBD2 (5 bases). Germline lookup yields CDR1 MNHEY and CDR2 SVGAGI. CDR3 length: 15 residues. V gave up 2 bases and J gave up 4 bases, with 9 bases separating them. In DNA, the CDR3 is TGTGCCAGCAGTTACGAGGGTACCGGGGCCAACGTCCTGACTTTC. Translating gives CASSYEGTGANVLTF.

Here the CDR3 reads CSARRGAQNTEAFF. CDR3 coding DNA: TGCAGCGCGCGACGAGGCGCCCAGAACACTGAAGCTTTCTTT. This rearrangement joins TRBV29-1 to TRBJ1-1; the D is unclear. This CDR3 is built from 14 residues. Between the trimmed V and J ends, which lost 7 bases and 1 base, there was a span of 16 bases. Germline CDR1 and CDR2: SQVTM and ANQGSEA.

For the CDR3, the DNA is TGTGCCTGGAAGGGGGCGCGGAACGAGCAGTACTTC. Translation gives CAWKGARNEQYF. This sequence joins TRBV30 and TRBJ2-7; 7 bases align to TRBD1. Per the germline V gene, CDR1 is GTSNPN and CDR2 is SVGIG (reference sequence). The CDR3 has 12 amino acids. V gave up 4 bases and J gave up 5 bases; unmatched junction bases: 5.

V is TRBV5-1 and J is TRBJ2-5; TRBD2 matches 7 bases. This CDR3 region has 17 residues. The germline V gene has CDR1 SGHRS and CDR2 YFSETQ. Losses at the gene ends were 3 bases for V and 5 bases for J; bases not matched to a gene: 16. The CDR3 nucleotides are TGCGCCAGCAGCTCTGGCCCTCGTCCGGGAGGAGAGGAGACCCAGTACTTC. Translated, it gives CASSSGPRPGGEETQYF.